This TCR beta chain was captured in a study of vaccination and CD4 T cells after COVID-19. Study at large: Comprising six males and four females, the convalescent participants counted two Hispanic individuals among them.

This sample's treatment: roughly 11-day PBMC culture with coronavirus spike peptide pools or control peptides (ViraFEST assay). This clonotype showed up just a few times. The antigen is unknown. Trimming removed 5 bases at V and 3 bases at J, with 16 bases between. Germline CDR1 reads SGHNT; CDR2 reads YYREEE (reference sequence). The CDR3 is made up of 15 amino acids. Cultured CD4+ T cells had their DNA profiled by the Oncomine TCR Beta short-read assay. One entry per CDR3 protein results from TCRdb running MiXCR on the PCR reads. Altogether roughly 20,000 distinct CDR3 sequences are present, less than 65% being singletons, with the ten largest covering roughly 8%.

The sample was CD4+ T cells from blood, cultured in vitro. The chain has TRBV5-4 and TRBJ2-3; D is unclear. This sequence originates from a human donor who had recovered from COVID-19. DNA for the CDR3: TGTGCCAGCAGTTCGCTAGGCACATTAACAGATACGCAGTATTTT. Translating it yields CASSSLGTLTDTQYF.